Included here is one T cell receptor beta chain sequence, with context. No cognate antigen has been identified for it. Within one base of it there is no much larger clone, and no base qualities were kept. V has 4 bases trimmed and J has 2 bases trimmed; junction bases matching no gene number 6. Spanning cysteine to phenylalanine, the CDR3 consists of 15 amino acids. The read is trimmed to its CDR3 DNA, 45 bases read in frame from base 1. Taken from the germline V gene, the CDR1 and CDR2 loops are KGHSH and LQKENI. The sample is drawn from a study of blood T cell repertoires in COVID-19 (TCRdb year 2020). Regarding the complete study: Samples from collaborators originated in the United States, Italy and Spain and spanned both the acute and convalescent phases of COVID-19. The sample metadata nearly always contained a de-identified subject ID, COVID-19 status, age in years and sex. Samples were obtained from the ongoing ImmuneRACE study (first 160 participants) and from about 1,300 subjects provided by 6 global collaborators. Where available, HLA class I and class II types were taken from metadata supplied by the sample provider and were not determined by assay-based typing. The prospective study material was composed of cDNA or gDNA derived from T cells, B-cell-depleted T cells, or PBMCs. The repertoires were made available in a free public database intended to serve as a resource for research on the immune response to SARS-CoV-2. The dataset comprised deeply sampled blood TCRbeta repertoires from subjects exposed to, actively infected with, or recovered from COVID-19. Study-wide conclusions, independent of this receptor: How much clinical and demographic metadata was included differed by source and by participant, and the metadata was provided uncurated.

The collaborating institutions used their own protocols to collect whole blood in K2EDTA tubes. For TCRbeta analysis, collaborators shipped samples as frozen whole blood, isolated PBMCs, or DNA extracted from either of those sample types. TCRbeta CDR3 regions were amplified from genomic DNA by means of the immunoSEQ Assay, a bias-controlled multiplex PCR. The paper's data handling went like this. Within the assay, amplification of reference gene primers was used to estimate how many nucleated cells each sample contained. To quantify the absolute abundance of each unique TCRbeta CDR3 rearrangement, sequence reads were collapsed and filtered. For each sample, productive Simpson clonality was calculated as the square root of Simpson's diversity index across productive rearrangements. Held by TCRdb, this immuneACCESS table contains in-frame sequences only and omits some clones. Under half of the omission traces to an unresolved V gene where checked; the cause of the rest is unknown. That table supplies the V and J calls and clone size; D and trimming were determined from the DNA. The sample includes around 76,000 clones, with about 90% observed a single time. The biggest ten clones account for roughly 5.8% of the sample.

Sequencing input: peripheral blood. The TCR was taken from a human donor in a cohort sampled during active COVID-19. Rearrangement joined TRBV18 to TRBJ2-7; 9 junctional bases match TRBD1. The CDR3 region reads CASSLTGGDTYEQYF. The DNA sequence is given as TGTGCCAGCTCACTAACAGGGGGCGATACCTACGAGCAGTACTTC.